Listed below are T cell receptor beta chains from one sample, sequenced in a study of cytomegalovirus exposure and HLA in healthy donors. Libraries were prepared by immunoSEQ multiplex PCR; TCRdb keeps only in-frame clonotypes and omits some of them. Seen here are more than 95,000 clones, around 64% observed once, and the top ten hold under 4%. Material: PBMCs. These receptors all come from a man aged 60 to 75 in good health and CMV-seronegative. CDR3s include the opening cysteine and the closing phenylalanine or tryptophan.

j_call,v_call,cdr3_aa
TRBJ1-2,TRBV15,CATSMDRVGGYTF
TRBJ2-7,TRBV6-5,CASSYRQGYEQYF
TRBJ1-6,TRBV28,CASSTTGAFNSPLHF
TRBJ2-7,TRBV7-2,CASSPSGRIAEQYF
TRBJ2-7,TRBV5-4,CASSLWAGPYEQYF
TRBJ2-1,TRBV30,CAWSTGTTINEQFF
TRBJ1-1,TRBV5-1,CASSSTTGGGLVMNTEAFF
TRBJ2-7,TRBV28,CASVTTDRAAEQYF
TRBJ2-5,TRBV5-4,CASSLNRGQETQYF
TRBJ2-1,TRBV11-3,CASTLSLSLGLAGNEQFF
TRBJ2-7,TRBV19,CASSLRRGSSYEQYF
TRBJ2-1,TRBV5-1,CASSLTPLGLAGPGGQFF
TRBJ1-1,TRBV9,CASSPPGRTVEAFF
TRBJ1-1,TRBV18,CASSPPSVPNTEAFF
TRBJ2-3,TRBV29-1,CSVPKWDRGTDTQYF
TRBJ2-1,TRBV19,CASRPRPAGSHNEQFF
TRBJ2-5,TRBV2,CATRTSGGETQYF
TRBJ1-1,TRBV2,CASRAQGQGSEAFF
TRBJ2-7,TRBV9,CASSPRGALDEQYF
TRBJ1-4,TRBV4-1,CASSRPGQQNEKLFF